The TCR beta chain described here comes from a study of read filtering for tumor transcriptome and immune sequencing. CDR3 length: 12 residues. Germline CDR1 and CDR2: SGHTA and FQGNSA. Deletions cut 4 bases from V and 2 bases from J, with 4 bases between. From about 0.4 ug of RNA, a library with molecular barcoded alpha/delta and beta/gamma adaptors was made. One entry per CDR3 protein results from TCRdb running MiXCR on the reads. This table has over 80,000 distinct CDR3 sequences, roughly 12% appearing once. This clonotype was detected ten times or more. The sequence derives from a donor at least 40 years old with multiple myeloma. Material for sequencing was a population of CD138-negative cells sorted from bone marrow. This chain uses TRBV7-2 with TRBJ2-3, with D unresolved. The CDR3 nucleotides are TGTGCCAGCAGCTCGATCACAGATACGCAGTATTTT. This translates into CASSSITDTQYF.